This TCR beta chain emerged from a study of blood T cell repertoires in COVID-19. Study context: The United States, Italy and Spain provided the acute and convalescent COVID-19 samples. The cDNA or gDNA used as material had been derived from T cells, B-cell-depleted T cells, or PBMCs.

Methods used by the authors: Amplification of reference gene primers was used by the study to estimate nucleated cell counts. The method was immunoSEQ multiplex PCR; TCRdb's version includes in-frame clones alone and lacks a portion of them. V and J calls and clone size are copied from that table; D and trimming were computed from the DNA. Of 200,000 to 300,000 clones detected, 70% to 90% appear once; the ten largest clones hold 3%. From germline, CDR1 is SGHTA and CDR2 FQGNSA. Between the trimmed V and J ends, which lost 0 bases and 5 bases, there was a span of 10 bases. The CDR3 consists of 14 residues. Comment on this clone: The identical CDR3 is also encoded by other nucleotide sequences in the sample.

The receptor was isolated from a man aged 18 to 30 with active or convalescent COVID-19. The chain links TRBV7-2 to TRBJ2-5; TRBD2 is a possible D gene (7 bases). Source material: peripheral blood. CDR3 sequence (DNA): TGTGCCAGCAGCTTAGCGGGGGGGCGGGAGACCCAGTACTTC. This sequence encodes CASSLAGGRETQYF.